Shown below are 21 T cell receptor beta chains from a single sample sequenced in a study of CD8 T cells in ankylosing spondylitis. Whole-study results and caveats: What appeared characteristic of ankylosing spondylitis blood was a TCR beta motif of seven to nine highly homologous variants.

No antigen has been assigned to these receptors. TCRdb re-called the 5' RACE reads with MiXCR, one entry per CDR3 protein. The sample includes around 94,000 distinct CDR3 sequences, approximately 9.6% seen only once; the top ten take about 31%. The sample was blood, either unsorted or a sorted T cell fraction (not recorded which). The receptors stem from a male donor with ankylosing spondylitis.

This clonotype was counted at least ten times. This may arise from a read error, as a much more abundant clone is one base away. Lacking the conserved final phenylalanine or tryptophan, this CDR3 likely reflects a read error. The chain has TRBV10-3 and TRBJ2-1, with 9 bases lining up with TRBD2. Trimming cost V 0 bases and J 5 bases; bases outside gene matches: 8. The CDR3 is made up of 17 amino acids. Germline assignment: CDR1 ENHRY and CDR2 SYGVKD. CDR3 sequence (DNA): TGTGCCATCAGTGAGTCAAGGGCTAGCGGGGACCACAATGAGCAGTTCTCC. Protein: CAISESRASGDHNEQFS.

The chain recombines TRBV7-9 with TRBJ2-1, with 9 nucleotides matching TRBD1. The ends lost 1 base at V and 7 bases at J; junction bases unmatched: 5. Germline CDR1 is SEHNR and CDR2 is FQNEAQ (reference sequence). The CDR3 contains 15 residues. The CDR3 reads CASSLVQGALNEQFF. CDR3 coding DNA: TGTGCCAGCAGCTTAGTACAGGGGGCGCTGAATGAGCAGTTCTTC.

The rearrangement links TRBV7-2 to TRBJ1-6; 7 nucleotides align to TRBD1. The J segment lost 8 bases and the V segment lost 4 bases, leaving 8 bases of the junction unmatched. Germline V gene lookup returns CDR1 SGHTA and CDR2 FQGNSA. This CDR3 is built from 15 residues. As DNA, the CDR3 is TGTGCCAGCAGCTCGGCCGGGACAGTATATTCACCCCTCCACTTT. It translates to CASSSAGTVYSPLHF. The full variable domain, completed using reference TRBV7-2 and TRBJ1-6, is GAGVSQSPSNKVTEKGKDVELRCDPISGHTALYWYRQSLGQGLEFLIYFQGNSAPDKSGLPSDRFSAERTGGSVSTLTIQRTQQEDSAVYLCASSSAGTVYSPLHFGNGTRLTVT.

This clonotype was counted many times. This CDR3 is CASSSGQQETQYF. In DNA, the CDR3 is TGTGCCAGCAGTTCGGGACAGCAAGAGACCCAGTACTTC. The chain has TRBV12-3 or TRBV12-4 and TRBJ2-5, with 7 bases matching TRBD1. The J segment lost 2 bases and the V segment lost 4 bases, leaving 1 base of the junction unmatched. This CDR3 contains 13 residues.

In its sample, this clonotype was seen many times. The V call is TRBV11-2, the J call TRBJ2-1; a weak D match, TRBD2 (6 bases). The V and J ends lost 1 base and 7 bases respectively, with 11 bases between them. In germline, CDR1 is SGHAT, CDR2 FQNNGV. CDR3 length: 14 residues. This CDR3 reads CASSLGGGRNEQFF. In DNA form, the CDR3 reads TGTGCCAGCAGCTTAGGAGGAGGGCGAAATGAGCAGTTCTTC. The full variable domain, its missing parts supplied by reference TRBV11-2 and TRBJ2-1, is EAGVAQSPRYKIIEKRQSVAFWCNPISGHATLYWYQQILGQGPKLLIQFQNNGVVDDSQLPKDRFSAERLKGVDSTLKIQPAKLEDSAVYLCASSLGGGRNEQFFGPGTRLTVL.

This clonotype was counted many times. J is TRBJ2-1 and V is TRBV7-8; D perhaps matches TRBD1 (6 bases). The V end was cut by 5 bases, the J end by 3 bases, with 14 bases between. CDR1 is SGHVS and CDR2 is FQNEAQ in the germline V gene. The CDR3 spans 15 residues. CDR3 nucleotides: TGTGCCAGCAGCCAATCGACAGGCGTCTACAATGAGCAGTTCTTC. This translates into CASSQSTGVYNEQFF.

The V call is TRBV27, the J call TRBJ1-2, with D uncertain. The CDR3 is made up of 11 amino acids. The ends were cut back, 5 bases at V and 8 bases at J, with 9 bases in the middle. The germline gives CDR1 MNHEY, CDR2 SMNVEV (reference sequence). This CDR3 reads CASSGGGGYTF. In DNA form, the CDR3 reads TGTGCCAGCAGTGGAGGAGGGGGCTACACCTTC.

J is TRBJ2-7 and V is TRBV7-2, with a weak D call TRBD1 (6 bases). V was cut by 1 base and J by 3 bases, with 13 bases left in between. Germline CDR1 is SGHTA and CDR2 is FQGNSA. The CDR3 totals 15 residues. The CDR3 DNA sequence: TGTGCCAGCAGCTTAGGGGGGCAGGGCTACTACGAGCAGTACTTC. Its protein is CASSLGGQGYYEQYF.

This clonotype was seen a few times. The chain has TRBV20-1 and TRBJ2-7; TRBD2 matches 9 bases. This CDR3 is 16 amino acids long. The V segment lost 0 bases and the J segment 3 bases; nucleotides outside the gene matches: 9. Germline V gene lookup returns CDR1 DFQATT and CDR2 SNEGSKA (reference sequence). This CDR3 is CSAREGGTSSLYEQYF. CDR3 coding DNA: TGCAGTGCTAGAGAGGGGGGGACTAGCAGCCTCTACGAGCAGTACTTC.

The sample holds many counts of this clonotype. CDR3 in DNA: TGTGCCAGCAGTTCGGGACTAGCGGGAGGTAGCTCCTACAATGAGCAGTTCTTC. This sequence encodes CASSSGLAGGSSYNEQFF. The chain recombines TRBV12-3 or TRBV12-4 with TRBJ2-1; 15 positions agree with TRBD2. V lost 4 bases and J lost 0; bases outside the gene matches: 4. This CDR3 is built from 18 residues.

This clonotype was counted only a few times. The chain is built from TRBV5-1 and TRBJ2-7; 15 bases are shared with TRBD2. This CDR3 is 19 amino acids long. Germline assignment: CDR1 SGHRS and CDR2 YFSETQ. The V and J ends lost 4 bases and 6 bases, in that order; junction bases with no gene match: 17. The CDR3 coding sequence is TGCGCCAGCAGCATCGGGACTAGCGGGAGGACCCCTCTTCGGGCCGAGCAGTACGTC. This codes for CASSIGTSGRTPLRAEQYV.

This clonotype was detected a few times. V gene TRBV28 combines with J gene TRBJ2-4; 7 bases are shared with TRBD2. With V trimmed by 6 bases and J by 1 base, 9 bases remained unmatched. The CDR3 is made up of 16 amino acids. Germline V gene data show CDR1 as MDHEN and CDR2 as SYDVKM. CDR3 protein: CASSTLAESAKNIQYF. The CDR3 coding sequence is TGTGCCAGCAGCACTCTAGCGGAGTCGGCCAAAAACATTCAGTACTTC.

V usage is TRBV5-1 and J usage is TRBJ2-1, with 8 bases identical to TRBD2. Unmatched junction bases numbered 6, after V lost 5 bases and J lost 5 bases. The CDR3 is 14 amino acids. From germline, CDR1 is SGHRS and CDR2 YFSETQ. The CDR3 protein is CASRLSGSNNEQFF. The CDR3 DNA reads TGCGCCAGCAGATTGAGCGGGAGTAACAATGAGCAGTTCTTC. Complete variable domain (other parts from reference TRBV5-1 and TRBJ2-1): KAGVTQTPRYLIKTRGQQVTLSCSPISGHRSVSWYQQTPGQGLQFLFEYFSETQRNKGNFPGRFSGRQFSNSRSEMNVSTLELGDSALYLCASRLSGSNNEQFFGPGTRLTVL.

In its sample, this clonotype was seen many times. This chain uses TRBV5-5 with TRBJ1-3; D is unclear. The length of the CDR3 is 15 residues. Between the trimmed V and J ends, which lost 1 base and 0 bases, there was a span of 8 bases. In germline, CDR1 is SGHKS, CDR2 YYEKEE (reference sequence). CDR3 amino acids: CASSLSRYSGNTIYF. The DNA of the CDR3 is TGTGCCAGCAGCTTGTCCCGATACTCTGGAAACACCATATATTTT.

This clonotype was seen ten or more times. J is TRBJ2-1 and V is TRBV20-1, with a weak D call TRBD2 (5 bases). Germline CDR1 and CDR2: DFQATT and SNEGSKA (reference sequence). V lost 5 bases to trimming and J lost 9 bases, with 20 bases between them. This CDR3 contains 14 residues. CDR3 in DNA: TGCAGTGCTCCTAGGGTGGGAGATATTATTGAGCAGTTCTTC. Translation: CSAPRVGDIIEQFF.

The sample holds many counts of this clonotype. The chain joins TRBV29-1 to TRBJ2-1; 7 bases are a match to TRBD2. Germline trimming cut 6 bases from V and 3 bases from J; bases unmatched to any gene: 8. The CDR3 sequence is 14 residues long. In germline, CDR1 is SQVTM, CDR2 ANQGSEA. The DNA of the CDR3 is TGCAGCGTGGGAACTAGCGCCCTCTACAATGAGCAGTTCTTC. Protein sequence: CSVGTSALYNEQFF.

This clonotype was detected ten times or more. The chain combines TRBV4-2 with TRBJ2-5, with 11 bases that match TRBD1. After removal of 4 bases from V and 4 bases from J, the junction contained 5 bases not matched to a gene. The CDR3 totals 15 residues. Germline V gene lookup returns CDR1 LGHNA and CDR2 YNFKEQ. CDR3 protein: CASSPDRGQGETQYF. CDR3 nucleotides: TGTGCCAGCAGCCCGGACAGGGGGCAGGGAGAGACCCAGTACTTC.

This clonotype has a count of ten or more. The chain recombines TRBV11-2 with TRBJ2-4; TRBD2 matches 15 bases. CDR3 length equals 18 residues. V gave up 5 bases and J gave up 1 base; unmatched junction bases: 6. The germline CDR1 and CDR2 sequences are SGHAT and FQNNGV. The CDR3 coding sequence is TGTGCCAGCAGCCCCGGACTAGCGGGAGGGCCCGCCAAAAACATTCAGTACTTC. The encoded protein is CASSPGLAGGPAKNIQYF.

This clonotype showed up just a few times. This rearrangement joins TRBV6-1 to TRBJ1-4, with TRBD1 matching 8 bases. CDR1 MNHNS and CDR2 SASEGT come from the germline V gene. Unmatched junction bases numbered 6, after V lost 6 bases and J lost 6 bases. The length of the CDR3 is 14 residues. The CDR3 loop reads CASRDPGQDEKLFF. The CDR3 DNA follows: TGTGCCAGCAGGGACCCGGGACAGGATGAAAAACTGTTTTTT.

There are many counts of this clonotype. This rearrangement joins TRBV25-1 to TRBJ1-3; no firm D call. CDR3 size: 11 residues. The germline CDR1 and CDR2 sequences are MGHDK and SYGVNS. The germline V and J ends were trimmed by 5 bases and 7 bases, with 6 bases remaining between them. CDR3 sequence reads: CASSYGNTIYF. The CDR3 nucleotides are TGTGCCAGCAGTTACGGTAACACCATATATTTT.

The J gene is TRBJ2-1, the V gene TRBV6-1; weak D call: TRBD2 (5 bases). V lost 3 bases to trimming and J lost 1 base, with 7 bases between them. The length of the CDR3 is 14 residues. Germline V gives CDR1 MNHNS, CDR2 SASEGT. The CDR3 protein is CASSDSGSYNEQFF. The CDR3 DNA is TGTGCCAGCAGTGATTCGGGGTCCTACAATGAGCAGTTCTTC.